This entry is about one T cell receptor beta chain. Its antigen is as yet unknown. With roughly nine days of culture completed, CD4+ T cells were isolated. As their vaccination, participants received two doses of either BNT162b2 or mRNA-1273. IL-2 medium took the place of half the medium on both days 3 and 7. This sample is part of a study of vaccination effects on CD4 cells after COVID-19. This CDR3 is built from 14 residues. Trimming removed 0 bases from V and 3 bases from J, with 9 bases in between. Per germline, CDR1 SGHRS and CDR2 YFSETQ. The table came from immunoSEQ multiplex PCR; TCRdb's copy has only in-frame clones and leaves some out. The profile shows approximately 66,000 clones, less than 80% of them singletons.

The clonotype was recovered from a human donor who received a COVID-19 vaccine. The chain joins TRBV5-1 to TRBJ1-1; D is perhaps TRBD1 (6 bases). Here the sequenced sample was CD4+ T cells from PBMCs cultured without peptide, taken after COVID-19 vaccination. CDR3 region: CASSLVAGDTEAFF. The DNA of the CDR3 is TGCGCCAGCAGCTTGGTAGCAGGGGACACTGAAGCTTTCTTT.